Listed below are T cell receptor beta chains from one sample, sequenced in a study of cytotoxic CD8 clonotypes in ibrutinib-treated CLL. Method: immunoSEQ multiplex PCR; TCRdb's copy keeps in-frame clones and lacks some. In the table there are over 45,000 clones, roughly 54% of which are singletons. The source material was PBMCs, sampled at disease progression, from a patient treated with ibrutinib. The receptors come from a human donor with chronic lymphocytic leukemia. The CDR3 runs from the conserved cysteine through the conserved F or W. D genes are given only for firm matches. Where a row states a size, it is once, few, many or the class of an expanded clone; other rows omit it.

>TRBJ1-4|NA|TRBV28|NA
TGTGCCAGCAACCTCAAACAGGGCTCAAATGAAAAACTGTTTTTT
CASNLKQGSNEKLFF
>TRBJ2-1|once|TRBV9|NA
TGTGCCAGCAGCGGAATCCGGGACTCGAGGATCAATGAGCAGTTCTTC
CASSGIRDSRINEQFF
>TRBJ2-3|NA|TRBV5-1|NA
TGCGCCAGCAGCTTTAGCACAGATACGCAGTATTTT
CASSFSTDTQYF
>TRBJ2-1|NA|TRBV2|NA
TGTGCCACGAACAGGTTGTATGAGCAGTTCTTC
CATNRLYEQFF
>TRBJ2-5|NA|TRBV10-3|TRBD2
TGTGCCATCAGTCCCGGGACTAGCGGGGGGGTCCAAGAGACCCAGTACTTC
CAISPGTSGGVQETQYF
>TRBJ2-5|NA|TRBV19|TRBD1
TGTGCCAGTAGTATACTAACAGGGGGCGGTGAGACCCAGTACTTC
CASSILTGGGETQYF
>TRBJ1-2|NA|TRBV28|NA
TGTGCCAGCAGTTTACGGATGACAGTAGTCTATGGCTACACCTTC
CASSLRMTVVYGYTF
>TRBJ2-7|NA|TRBV20-1|TRBD1
TGCAGTGGGACAGGGGACTACGAGCAGTACTTC
CSGTGDYEQYF
>TRBJ2-2|many|TRBV2|TRBD2
TGTGCCAGCCCAGGGGCGGGAGGGCCCGGTGGGGAGCTGTTTTTT
CASPGAGGPGGELFF
>TRBJ1-4|NA|TRBV27|NA
TGTGCCAGCAGTTTTCGGGGACGGGAAAATGAAAAACTGTTTTTT
CASSFRGRENEKLFF
>TRBJ2-2|NA|TRBV27|NA
TGTGCCAGCAGCTGGCGGGCCGGGGAGCTGTTTTTT
CASSWRAGELFF
>TRBJ2-7|NA|TRBV11-3|TRBD1
TGTGCCAGCAGCCCTTGGACAGGGGCGATTCTCTACGAGCAGTACTTC
CASSPWTGAILYEQYF
>TRBJ2-7|once|TRBV20-1|NA
TGCAGCGCAAGCTACGAGCAGTACTTC
CSASYEQYF
>TRBJ2-5|NA|TRBV25-1|NA
TGTGCCAGCAGTGAATGGGCGGGGCAAGAGACCCAGTACTTC
CASSEWAGQETQYF
>TRBJ2-7|few|TRBV30|NA
TGTGCCTGGAGTGTATGGGGGAACGAGCAGTACTTC
CAWSVWGNEQYF
>TRBJ1-2|few|TRBV4-1|TRBD1
TGCGCCAGCAGGGGAGGGGACAGGACAAACTATGGCTACACCTTC
CASRGGDRTNYGYTF
>TRBJ2-1|NA|TRBV11-2|NA
TGTGCCAGCAGCTTAGTTTTCGGGGATCGGGATGAGCAGTTCTTC
CASSLVFGDRDEQFF
>TRBJ2-7|NA|TRBV11-2|NA
TGTGCCAGCAGCTTAGATTGGTACGAGCAGTACTTC
CASSLDWYEQYF
>TRBJ1-1|NA|TRBV18|TRBD1
TGTGCCAGCTCACCGGGGACAGGGGCGGGCACTGAAGCTTTCTTT
CASSPGTGAGTEAFF
>TRBJ2-3|NA|TRBV6-4|NA
TGTGCCAGCAGTGACTCGAGAGTTGCTACGCAGTATTTT
CASSDSRVATQYF
>TRBJ2-7|once|TRBV5-1|NA
TGCGCCAGCAGCTTGAAGGGGCAGGCGAGCTCCTACGAGCAGTACTTC
CASSLKGQASSYEQYF
>TRBJ2-6|NA|TRBV11-1|TRBD1
TGTGCCAGCAGCTGGGGACAGGGGGCCGGCGGGGCCAACGTCCTGACTTTC
CASSWGQGAGGANVLTF
>TRBJ2-5|NA|TRBV5-6|TRBD2
TGTGCCAGCAGCTTGTTAGCGGGAGACCGGGAGACCCAGTACTTC
CASSLLAGDRETQYF
>TRBJ1-2|NA|TRBV11-3|NA
TGTGCCAGCAGCAATACCCTTCCTGGCTACACCTTC
CASSNTLPGYTF
>TRBJ1-2|NA|TRBV19|TRBD1
TGTGCCAGTAGTAAAGGACAGGGGGCTTCGTACTATGGCTACACCTTC
CASSKGQGASYYGYTF
>TRBJ1-2|NA|TRBV5-1|NA
TGCGCCAGCAGCTTCACAGGGTCCGATGGCTACACCTTC
CASSFTGSDGYTF
>TRBJ2-6|NA|TRBV28|NA
TGTGCCAGCAGGGTTCCTGGGGCCAACGTCCTGACTTTC
CASRVPGANVLTF
>TRBJ2-3|few|TRBV4-1|TRBD2
TGCGCCAGCAGCCGGACCGGGACTAGCGGGGGTATGTCAGATACGCAGTATTTT
CASSRTGTSGGMSDTQYF
>TRBJ2-3|few|TRBV19|NA
TGTGCCAGTAGTACTCGAGCTAGCACAGATACGCAGTATTTT
CASSTRASTDTQYF
>TRBJ2-7|NA|TRBV5-1|NA
TGCGCCAGCAGCCTACAGGGTCCCCCCTACGAGCAGTACTTC
CASSLQGPPYEQYF
>TRBJ2-7|once|TRBV6-5|NA
TGTGCCAGCAGTTACTCGCGGCAGGGGCCCTACGAGCAGTACTTC
CASSYSRQGPYEQYF
>TRBJ2-3|NA|TRBV11-2|TRBD2
TGTGCCAGCAGCCCCCGAGGTGCGGGAGAGAGGACAGATACGCAGTATTTT
CASSPRGAGERTDTQYF
>TRBJ1-4|NA|TRBV10-2|NA
TGCGCCAGCACAGCCCTCAATGAAAAACTGTTTTTT
CASTALNEKLFF
>TRBJ2-3|NA|TRBV10-2|NA
TGCGCCAGCAGTGATCTGGGGGTCCCAACGCAGTATTTT
CASSDLGVPTQYF
>TRBJ1-3|NA|TRBV9|TRBD1
TGTGCCAGCAGCGTAGCCCCACTCGACAGGGCTGGAAACACCATATATTTT
CASSVAPLDRAGNTIYF
>TRBJ2-6|NA|TRBV23-1|NA
TGCGCCAGCAACTTCCGTGACTCTGGGGCCAACGTCCTGACTTTC
CASNFRDSGANVLTF
>TRBJ1-2|NA|TRBV30|NA
TGTGCCTGGAGTCCGGACTACCTCGGGACGGGCCGGGGCTACACCTTC
CAWSPDYLGTGRGYTF
>TRBJ2-7|few|TRBV28|TRBD1
TGTGCCAGCAGTTCAGCGTTACGAGGACAGGGGGGAGCTCTTCGCGAGCAGTACTTC
CASSSALRGQGGALREQYF
>TRBJ2-4|NA|TRBV6-6|NA
TGTGCCAGCAGTTACCTCGCGACACCTGCCAAAAACATTCAGTACTTC
CASSYLATPAKNIQYF
>TRBJ2-5|NA|TRBV7-6|NA
TGTGCCAGCAGCTTAGTCTTGCAAGAGACCCAGTACTTC
CASSLVLQETQYF
>TRBJ2-7|NA|TRBV5-1|TRBD1
TGCGCCAGCAGTCCGGGGCGTTGGGGACAGGAATCCTACGAGCAGTACTTC
CASSPGRWGQESYEQYF
>TRBJ2-5|once|TRBV7-7|NA
TGTGCCAGCAGCTTAGGCGGGGGCGAGACCCAGTACTTC
CASSLGGGETQYF
>TRBJ2-7|NA|TRBV6-5|NA
TGTGCCAGCAGTTACGACAGGGAGGGGTACGAGCAGTACTTC
CASSYDREGYEQYF